These 15 T cell receptor beta chains came from one sample sequenced in a study of T-cell memory formation after mild COVID-19. TCRdb itself ran the 5' RACE reads through MiXCR, one entry per CDR3 protein. This sample has roughly 370,000 distinct CDR3 sequences, with approximately 15% found just once. Sequencing input: PBMCs or a T cell subset sorted from them (not recorded which). These receptors originate from a man aged 18 to 35 who had mild COVID-19 (a few samples of this study predate the infection). Cell type and time point are not known.

This clonotype was observed a handful of times. The chain uses TRBV24-1 and TRBJ1-2, with 8 bases that match TRBD1. Germline-derived CDR1 and CDR2 are KGHDR and SFDVKD. V dropped 2 bases and J dropped 7; count of bases not matched to a gene: 2. The CDR3 has 13 amino acids. Here the CDR3 reads CATSDSGGFGYTF. The DNA of the CDR3 is TGTGCCACCAGTGATTCAGGGGGCTTTGGCTACACCTTC.

This clonotype was counted many times. The chain couples TRBV4-1 to TRBJ2-2, with a weak D call TRBD2 (6 bases). The CDR3 is made up of 14 amino acids. Looked up from germline, CDR1 is MGHRA and CDR2 is YSYEKL. The ends were cut back, 3 bases at V and 6 bases at J, with 11 bases in the middle. The CDR3 here is CASSHGTSAGELFF. CDR3 bases: TGCGCCAGCAGCCACGGGACTTCGGCCGGGGAGCTGTTTTTT.

The chain combines TRBV7-2 with TRBJ2-2, with D perhaps assigned TRBD1 or TRBD2 (5 bases each). In germline, CDR1 is SGHTA, CDR2 FQGNSA. CDR3 length equals 16 residues. Trimming removed 2 bases at V and 2 bases at J, with 12 bases between. This chain's CDR3 is CASSLNSGTNTGELFF. In DNA form, the CDR3 reads TGTGCCAGCAGCTTAAACTCCGGGACCAACACCGGGGAGCTGTTTTTT.

This clonotype turned up a few times. The chain links TRBV20-1 to TRBJ2-5; D remains unclear. Trimming cost V 3 bases and J 6 bases, with 8 bases left between them. Germline V gene lookup returns CDR1 DFQATT and CDR2 SNEGSKA (reference sequence). The CDR3 is 11 residues long. The CDR3 nucleotides read TGCAGTGCTAGGGTCAGCCAGACCCAGTACTTC. This encodes CSARVSQTQYF.

This sequence joins TRBV6-1 and TRBJ1-4; D remains unclear. The CDR3 contains 14 residues. Germline loops: CDR1 MNHNS, CDR2 SASEGT. Trimming shortened V by 1 base and J by 7 bases, and 10 bases separated the two germline ends. DNA for the CDR3: TGTGCCAGCAGTGAAGGGTCCTACAGTGAAAAACTGTTTTTT. Protein product: CASSEGSYSEKLFF.

The table lists this clonotype with a few counts. V gene TRBV7-2 combines with J gene TRBJ2-5; D not resolved. V lost 6 bases, J lost 5 bases, and 13 bases lay in between. The CDR3 length is 13 residues. Germline CDR1 SGHTA, CDR2 FQGNSA. The CDR3 bases are TGTGCCAGCAGGCCGGACGTGGGGGAGACCCAGTACTTC. Its protein is CASRPDVGETQYF.

V gene TRBV5-1 combines with J gene TRBJ2-1; TRBD1 matches 7 bases. Germline V gene data show CDR1 as SGHRS and CDR2 as YFSETQ. Unmatched junction bases numbered 11, after V lost 4 bases and J lost 10 bases. This CDR3 contains 14 residues. Here the CDR3 reads CASSPTGSLREQFF. DNA of the CDR3: TGCGCCAGCAGCCCGACAGGGAGTCTCCGGGAGCAGTTCTTC.

The chain combines TRBV27 with TRBJ2-7; 7 nucleotides match TRBD2. This CDR3 is built from 13 residues. Looked up from germline, CDR1 is MNHEY and CDR2 is SMNVEV (reference sequence). The V gene end was trimmed by 8 bases and the J gene end by 5 bases; junction bases not matched to a gene: 9. The CDR3 DNA reads TGTGCCAGCGGGCGGGGGTGGCCTAACGAGCAGTACGTC. Protein sequence: CASGRGWPNEQYV.

This clonotype was counted at least ten times. The CDR3, as DNA: TGTGCCAGCTCACCAGCGAGACAGCCGAACACTGAAGCTTTCTTT. The encoded protein is CASSPARQPNTEAFF. V gene TRBV18 combines with J gene TRBJ1-1, with D tentatively TRBD1 (5 bases). The ends were cut back, 2 bases at V and 1 base at J, with 11 bases in the middle. CDR3 size: 15 residues. From germline, CDR1 is KGHSH and CDR2 LQKENI. Complete variable domain (other parts from reference TRBV18 and TRBJ1-1): NAGVMQNPRHLVRRRGQEARLRCSPMKGHSHVYWYRQLPEEGLKFMVYLQKENIIDESGMPKERFSAEFPKEGPSILRIQQVVRGDSAAYFCASSPARQPNTEAFFGQGTRLTVV.

This clonotype was seen more than once but under ten times. The chain links TRBV10-2 to TRBJ1-1; the D is unclear. In germline, CDR1 is WSHSY, CDR2 SAAADI. V was pared by 10 bases and J by 1 base, with 10 bases between. The CDR3 is made up of 12 amino acids. CDR3: CATSPSNTEAFF. In nucleotides, the CDR3 is TGCGCCACCTCCCCATCGAACACTGAAGCTTTCTTT.

This clonotype was detected a few times. The chain uses TRBV27 and TRBJ2-1; TRBD2 aligns across 16 bases. Trimming removed 4 bases from V and 4 bases from J; junction bases left unmatched: 4. The germline V gene has CDR1 MNHEY and CDR2 SMNVEV (reference sequence). The CDR3 is 17 amino acids. For the CDR3, the DNA is TGTGCCAGCAGTTGGGGACTAGCGGGGGGGTCGTACAATGAGCAGTTCTTC. Its translation: CASSWGLAGGSYNEQFF.

V is TRBV7-2 and J is TRBJ2-5, with D perhaps TRBD2 (5 bases). Germline values: CDR1 SGHTA, CDR2 FQGNSA. The CDR3 totals 15 residues. Deletions cut 5 bases from V and 2 bases from J, with 15 bases between. CDR3 protein: CASSAGRTEQETQYF. Here the CDR3 DNA reads TGTGCCAGCAGCGCGGGCAGGACGGAGCAAGAGACCCAGTACTTC. The full variable domain, with the rest looked up from reference TRBV7-2 and TRBJ2-5, is GAGVSQSPSNKVTEKGKDVELRCDPISGHTALYWYRQSLGQGLEFLIYFQGNSAPDKSGLPSDRFSAERTGGSVSTLTIQRTQQEDSAVYLCASSAGRTEQETQYFGPGTRLLVL.

The chain carries TRBV6-5 and TRBJ2-1; D may match TRBD1 or TRBD2 (6 bases each). Trimming removed 7 bases from V and 7 bases from J, with 17 bases in between. From germline, CDR1 is MNHEY and CDR2 SVGAGI. The CDR3 is made up of 14 amino acids. CDR3 nucleotide sequence: TGTGCCAGCACTGCCGGGGGCTTGGGGAATGAGCAGTTCTTC. Amino acid sequence: CASTAGGLGNEQFF.

In its sample, this clonotype was seen a few times. The chain carries TRBV6-1 and TRBJ2-7; the match to TRBD2 covers 8 bases. CDR1 and CDR2 from the germline V gene are MNHNS and SASEGT. The junction had 9 bases not matched to a gene; V was cut back by 8 bases and J by 0 bases. CDR3 size: 15 residues. The CDR3 bases are TGTGCCAGCTCCCCCCTAGCGGGCCTCTCCTACGAGCAGTACGTC. Protein product: CASSPLAGLSYEQYV.

The V gene is TRBV29-1, the J gene TRBJ2-1; D is unresolved. In germline, CDR1 is SQVTM, CDR2 ANQGSEA. There are 12 residues in the CDR3. V dropped 2 bases and J dropped 7 bases, with 9 bases sitting between them. The CDR3 here is CSVEFRLNEQFF. The CDR3 DNA sequence: TGCAGCGTTGAATTCAGGCTAAATGAGCAGTTCTTC.